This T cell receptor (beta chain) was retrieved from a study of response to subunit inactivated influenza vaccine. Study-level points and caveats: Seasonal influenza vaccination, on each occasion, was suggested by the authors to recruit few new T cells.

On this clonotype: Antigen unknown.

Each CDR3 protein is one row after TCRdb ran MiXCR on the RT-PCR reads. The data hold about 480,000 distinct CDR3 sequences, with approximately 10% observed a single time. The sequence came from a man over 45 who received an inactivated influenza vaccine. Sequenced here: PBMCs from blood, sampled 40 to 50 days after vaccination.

This CDR3 reads CSVAGLETEAFF. For the CDR3, the DNA is TGCAGCGTTGCCGGCCTTGAGACTGAAGCTTTCTTT. The V and J genes are TRBV29-1 and TRBJ1-1, with no clear D. The CDR3 is 12 residues long. With 4 bases removed from V and 5 bases from J, the gap between germline ends came to 11 bases. Germline CDR1 is SQVTM and CDR2 is ANQGSEA.